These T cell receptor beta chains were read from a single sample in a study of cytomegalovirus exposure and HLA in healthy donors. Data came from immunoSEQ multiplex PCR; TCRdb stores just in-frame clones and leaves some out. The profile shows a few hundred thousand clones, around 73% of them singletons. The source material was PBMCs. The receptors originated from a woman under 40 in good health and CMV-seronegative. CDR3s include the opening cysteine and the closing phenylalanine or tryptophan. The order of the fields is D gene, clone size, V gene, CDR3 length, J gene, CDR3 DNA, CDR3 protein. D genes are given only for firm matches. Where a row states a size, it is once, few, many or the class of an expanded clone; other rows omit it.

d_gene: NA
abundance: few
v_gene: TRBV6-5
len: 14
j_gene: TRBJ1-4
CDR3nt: TGTGCCAGCAGAGGGGGGGCAGTAGGAGAAAAACTGTTTTTT
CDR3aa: CASRGGAVGEKLFF

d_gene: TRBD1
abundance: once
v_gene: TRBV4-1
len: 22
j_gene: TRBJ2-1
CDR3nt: TGCGCCAGCAGCCAAGACCCCGACAGGGGGTACTCCGGGAGCCCCCTATACAATGAGCAGTTCTTC
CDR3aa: CASSQDPDRGYSGSPLYNEQFF

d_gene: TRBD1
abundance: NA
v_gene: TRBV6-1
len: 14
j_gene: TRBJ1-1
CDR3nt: TGTGCCAGCAGCTCCCAGGGGGCTGGGACTGAAGCTTTCTTT
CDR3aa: CASSSQGAGTEAFF

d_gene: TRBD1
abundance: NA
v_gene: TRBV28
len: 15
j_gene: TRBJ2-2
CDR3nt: TGTGCCAGCAGACGGACAGGGGGCGCCGCCGGGGAGCTGTTTTTT
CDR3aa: CASRRTGGAAGELFF

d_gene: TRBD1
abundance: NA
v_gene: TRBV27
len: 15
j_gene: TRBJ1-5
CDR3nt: TGTGCCAGCAGCCAAGGACAGGGAAAAAATCAGCCCCAGCATTTT
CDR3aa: CASSQGQGKNQPQHF

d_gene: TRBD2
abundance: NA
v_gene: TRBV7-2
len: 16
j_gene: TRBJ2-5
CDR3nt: TGTGCCAGCAGCCTTATGACTAGCGGGAGCCAAGAGACCCAGTACTTC
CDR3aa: CASSLMTSGSQETQYF

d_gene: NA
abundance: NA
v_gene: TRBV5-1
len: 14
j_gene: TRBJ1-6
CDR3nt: TGCGCCAGCAGCTTCCCAGGGTATAATTCACCCCTCCACTTT
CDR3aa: CASSFPGYNSPLHF

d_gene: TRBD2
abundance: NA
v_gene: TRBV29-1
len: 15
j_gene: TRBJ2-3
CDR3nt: TGCAGCGTTGATTCTAGCGGGGGGAGCACAGATACGCAGTATTTT
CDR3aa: CSVDSSGGSTDTQYF

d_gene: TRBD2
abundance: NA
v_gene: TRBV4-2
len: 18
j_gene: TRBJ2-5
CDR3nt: TGTGCCAGCAGCCAAGGAGGAGGTTGGACTAGCGGCCAAGAGACCCAGTACTTC
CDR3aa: CASSQGGGWTSGQETQYF

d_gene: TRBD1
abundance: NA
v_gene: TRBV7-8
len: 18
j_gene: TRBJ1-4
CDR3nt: TGTGCCAGCAGCTTACGTCCCGGGACAGGGGTGAAGAATGAAAAACTGTTTTTT
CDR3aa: CASSLRPGTGVKNEKLFF

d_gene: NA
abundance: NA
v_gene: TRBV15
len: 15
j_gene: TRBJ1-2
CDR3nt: TGTGCCACCAGCAGAGAGGTAGCCCCAAACTATGGCTACACCTTC
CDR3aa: CATSREVAPNYGYTF

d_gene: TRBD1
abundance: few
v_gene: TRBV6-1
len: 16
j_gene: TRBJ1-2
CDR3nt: TGTGCCAGCAGTGGGCCTGTGGACAGGGATTACTATGGCTACACCTTC
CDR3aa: CASSGPVDRDYYGYTF

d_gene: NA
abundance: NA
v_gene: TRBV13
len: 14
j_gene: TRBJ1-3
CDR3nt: TGTGCCAGCAGCTTAGCGTCCAGTGGAAACACCATATATTTT
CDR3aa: CASSLASSGNTIYF

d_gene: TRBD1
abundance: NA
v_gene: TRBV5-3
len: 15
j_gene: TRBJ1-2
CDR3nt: TGTGCCAGAAGCTACCCCGGGACAGTGAACTATGGCTACACCTTC
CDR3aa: CARSYPGTVNYGYTF

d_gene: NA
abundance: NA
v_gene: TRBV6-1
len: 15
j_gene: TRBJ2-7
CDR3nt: TGTGCCAGCAGTGTCGCCCCAGCGGAGCACTACGAGCAGTACTTC
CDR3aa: CASSVAPAEHYEQYF

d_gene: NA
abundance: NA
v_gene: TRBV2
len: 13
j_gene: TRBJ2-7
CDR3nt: TGTGCCAGCAGCTTAGACAGAGACCTAGAGCAGTACTTC
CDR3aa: CASSLDRDLEQYF

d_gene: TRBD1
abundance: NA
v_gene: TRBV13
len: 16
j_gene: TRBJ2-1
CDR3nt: TGTGCCAGCAAACCAGGCCCGGGACAGATATACAATGAGCAGTTCTTC
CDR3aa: CASKPGPGQIYNEQFF

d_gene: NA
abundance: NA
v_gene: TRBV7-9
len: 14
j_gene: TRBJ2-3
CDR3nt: TGTGCCAGCAGCTTCGGGGGTAGCACAGATACGCAGTATTTT
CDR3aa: CASSFGGSTDTQYF

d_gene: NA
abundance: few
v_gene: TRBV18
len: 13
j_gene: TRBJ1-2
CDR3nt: TGTGCCAGCTCTCCGACAACTAACTATGGCTACACCTTC
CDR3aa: CASSPTTNYGYTF

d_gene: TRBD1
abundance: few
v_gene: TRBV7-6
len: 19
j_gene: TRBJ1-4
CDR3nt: TGTGCCAGCAGCTTAGGCAAAACTAGGAGGGACAGGGACAAGGAAAAACTGTTTTTT
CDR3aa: CASSLGKTRRDRDKEKLFF

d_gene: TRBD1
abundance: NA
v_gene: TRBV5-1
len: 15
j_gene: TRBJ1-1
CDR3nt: TGCGCCAGCAGCCCCCCCGGACAGGGGAACACTGAAGCTTTCTTT
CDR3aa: CASSPPGQGNTEAFF

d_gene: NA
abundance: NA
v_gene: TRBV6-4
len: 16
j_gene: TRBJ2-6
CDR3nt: TGTGCCAGCAGTGACACAGGGAGCTCTGGGGCCAACGTCCTGACTTTC
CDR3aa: CASSDTGSSGANVLTF

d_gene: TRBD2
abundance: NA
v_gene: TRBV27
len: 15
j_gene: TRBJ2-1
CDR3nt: TGTGCCAGCAGTTTCGCTCTAGCGGGATACAATGAGCAGTTCTTC
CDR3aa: CASSFALAGYNEQFF

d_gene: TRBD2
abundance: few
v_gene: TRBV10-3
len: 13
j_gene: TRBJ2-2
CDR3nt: TGTGCCATCAGGGGGGAGGGCACCGGGGAGCTGTTTTTT
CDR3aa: CAIRGEGTGELFF

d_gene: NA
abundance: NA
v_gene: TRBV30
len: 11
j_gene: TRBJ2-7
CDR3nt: TGTGCCTGGAGACTTACCTACGAGCAGTACTTC
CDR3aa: CAWRLTYEQYF

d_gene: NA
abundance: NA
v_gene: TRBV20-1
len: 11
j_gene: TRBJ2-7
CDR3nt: TGCAGTGCTATCGACTATCCCGAGCAGTACTTC
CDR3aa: CSAIDYPEQYF

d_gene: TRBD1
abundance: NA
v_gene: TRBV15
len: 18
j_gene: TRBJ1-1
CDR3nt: TGTGCCACCAGCAGAGATCCTCACGTAACAGGGGTGAACACTGAAGCTTTCTTT
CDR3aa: CATSRDPHVTGVNTEAFF

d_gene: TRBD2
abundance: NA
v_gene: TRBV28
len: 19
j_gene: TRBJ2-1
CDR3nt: TGTGCCAGCAGTCCTCCGGGACTAGCGGGATGGGGGTCCTACAATGAGCAGTTCTTC
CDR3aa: CASSPPGLAGWGSYNEQFF